A single sample is the source of the 9 T cell receptor beta chains below, sequenced in a study of CD8 T cells in Susac syndrome. When the RNA was reverse transcribed, random hexamers were used with an input of about 0.45 to 1 ug. TCRdb reprocessed the immunoSEQ multiplex PCR reads with MiXCR, giving one entry per CDR3 protein. The repertoire holds roughly 100,000 distinct CDR3 sequences, with approximately 94% as singletons. The sequencing sample was made of CD8+ T cells from PBMCs. All receptors derive from a human donor with Susac syndrome.

This sequence joins TRBV2 and TRBJ1-5; TRBD1 is a possible D gene (5 bases). CDR1 and CDR2 from the germline V gene are SNHLY and FYNNEI. The CDR3 extends over 14 amino acids. The ends were cut back, 2 bases at V and 7 bases at J, with 12 bases in the middle. The CDR3 DNA is TGTGCCAGCAGTGAAAGAGGGGCCGGGCAGCCCCAGCATTTT. Protein product: CASSERGAGQPQHF.

CDR3 sequence: CASSDSGIGNYGYTF. The CDR3 bases are TGCGCCAGCAGTGATTCAGGCATCGGAAACTATGGCTACACCTTC. The V call is TRBV10-2, the J call TRBJ1-2; D remains ambiguous. This CDR3 contains 15 residues. Deletions cut 3 bases from V and 2 bases from J, with 13 bases between. Germline CDR1 reads WSHSY; CDR2 reads SAAADI.

The J gene is TRBJ1-5, the V gene TRBV7-6; the D gene is possibly TRBD1 (5 bases). The germline V and J ends were trimmed by 5 bases and 2 bases, with 10 bases remaining between them. Germline V lookup: CDR1 SGHVS, CDR2 FNYEAQ. This CDR3 contains 14 residues. CDR3 residues: CASSRGFGNQPQHF. DNA of the CDR3: TGTGCCAGCAGCCGGGGGTTTGGCAATCAGCCCCAGCATTTT.

This rearrangement joins TRBV29-1 to TRBJ2-5; 8 bases fit TRBD2. The CDR3 spans 15 residues. The junction had 9 bases not matched to a gene; V was cut back by 1 base and J by 5 bases. CDR1 SQVTM and CDR2 ANQGSEA come from the germline V gene. Here the CDR3 DNA reads TGCAGCGTTGAAGTCACCAGCGGGGGTTCGGAGACCCAGTACTTC. It encodes CSVEVTSGGSETQYF. Full variable domain (missing parts from reference TRBV29-1 and TRBJ2-5): SAVISQKPSRDICQRGTSLTIQCQVDSQVTMMFWYRQQPGQSLTLIATANQGSEATYESGFVIDKFPISRPNLTFSTLTVSNMSPEDSSIYLCSVEVTSGGSETQYFGPGTRLLVL.

Comments on this clonotype: A read error may account for a junction end that differs from germline. The chain uses TRBV25-1 and TRBJ2-7; 11 nucleotides agree with TRBD2. The V gene's germline CDR1 is MGHDK and CDR2 SYGVNS. The CDR3 contains 14 residues. CDR3 protein: CASSPGLAGGRLNF. The CDR3 DNA is TGTGCCAGCAGCCCGGGTCTAGCGGGGGGCCGACTTAACTTC.

The chain uses TRBV3-1 and TRBJ2-5; unclear D gene. There are 14 residues in the CDR3. Germline values: CDR1 LGHDT, CDR2 YNNKEL (reference sequence). Between the trimmed V and J ends, which lost 10 bases and 2 bases, there was a span of 17 bases. CDR3 nucleotide sequence: TGTGCCACCACTATCGGCGCCGGGCAAGAGACCCAGTACTTC. Translating it yields CATTIGAGQETQYF.

The chain employs TRBV20-1 and TRBJ1-1; D is perhaps TRBD1 (6 bases). From germline, CDR1 is DFQATT and CDR2 SNEGSKA (reference sequence). The length of the CDR3 is 12 residues. V dropped 6 bases and J dropped 6 bases, with 14 bases sitting between them. The CDR3 nucleotides are TGCAGTGCGAGGGGGATGGCATCTGAAGCTTTCTTT. It is translated as CSARGMASEAFF.

CDR3 residues: CAKIREGLNVLTF. CDR3 in DNA: TGTGCCAAGATCAGGGAAGGGCTCAACGTCCTGACTTTC. V usage is TRBV7-2 and J usage is TRBJ2-6; the D gene is possibly TRBD1 (5 bases). Per the germline V gene, CDR1 is SGHTA and CDR2 is FQGNSA. The CDR3 runs to 13 residues. Trimming stripped 10 bases from V and 9 bases from J, with 16 bases between.

This rearrangement joins TRBV9 to TRBJ2-3; D call uncertain. V lost 2 bases to trimming and J lost 2 bases, with 15 bases between them. In germline, CDR1 is SGDLS, CDR2 YYNGEE. The CDR3 is 16 residues long. CDR3 in DNA: TGTGCCAGCAGCGTGGAAGGGAATGGGATCACAGATACGCAGTATTTT. It codes for CASSVEGNGITDTQYF.